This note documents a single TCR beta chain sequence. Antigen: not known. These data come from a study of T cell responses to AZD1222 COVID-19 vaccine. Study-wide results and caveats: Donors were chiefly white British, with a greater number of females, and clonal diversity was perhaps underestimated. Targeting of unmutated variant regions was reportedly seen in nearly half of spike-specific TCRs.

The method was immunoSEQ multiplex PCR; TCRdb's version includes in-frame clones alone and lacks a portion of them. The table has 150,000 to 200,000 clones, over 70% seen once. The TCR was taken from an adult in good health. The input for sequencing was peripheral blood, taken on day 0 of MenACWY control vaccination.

CDR3 nucleotide sequence: TGTGCCAGCAGCTTACGGTCAGGGGAACACGGGGAGCTGTTTTTT. Residues: CASSLRSGEHGELFF. The rearrangement links TRBV7-2 to TRBJ2-2, with D perhaps TRBD1 (6 bases). The germline gives CDR1 SGHTA, CDR2 FQGNSA. The CDR3 runs 15 residues. V lost 2 bases and J 7 bases, leaving 14 bases between the germline ends. Combining the CDR3 with reference TRBV7-2 and TRBJ2-2 gives the whole variable domain GAGVSQSPSNKVTEKGKDVELRCDPISGHTALYWYRQSLGQGLEFLIYFQGNSAPDKSGLPSDRFSAERTGGSVSTLTIQRTQQEDSAVYLCASSLRSGEHGELFFGEGSRLTVL.